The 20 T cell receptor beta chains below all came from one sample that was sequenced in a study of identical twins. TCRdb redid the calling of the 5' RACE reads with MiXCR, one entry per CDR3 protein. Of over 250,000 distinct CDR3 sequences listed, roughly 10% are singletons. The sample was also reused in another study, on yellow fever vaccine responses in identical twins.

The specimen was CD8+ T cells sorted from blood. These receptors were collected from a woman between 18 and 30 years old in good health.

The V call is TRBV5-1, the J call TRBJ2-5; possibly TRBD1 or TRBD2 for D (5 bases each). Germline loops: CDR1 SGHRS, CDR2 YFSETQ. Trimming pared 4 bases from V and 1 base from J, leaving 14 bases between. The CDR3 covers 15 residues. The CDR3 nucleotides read TGCGCCAGCAGCCGGGACGGAAGTCTCCAAGAGACCCAGTACTTC. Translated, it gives CASSRDGSLQETQYF. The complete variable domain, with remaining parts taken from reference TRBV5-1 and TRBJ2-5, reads KAGVTQTPRYLIKTRGQQVTLSCSPISGHRSVSWYQQTPGQGLQFLFEYFSETQRNKGNFPGRFSGRQFSNSRSEMNVSTLELGDSALYLCASSRDGSLQETQYFGPGTRLLVL.

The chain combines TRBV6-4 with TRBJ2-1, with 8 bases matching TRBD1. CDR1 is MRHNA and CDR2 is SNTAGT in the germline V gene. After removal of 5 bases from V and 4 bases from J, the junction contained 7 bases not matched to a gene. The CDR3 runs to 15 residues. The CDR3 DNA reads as TGTGCCAGCAGTCCAGGACAGGGCATATACAATGAGCAGTTCTTC. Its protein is CASSPGQGIYNEQFF.

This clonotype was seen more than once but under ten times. This CDR3 is CSAPDGQKYNEQFF. Written as DNA, the CDR3 is TGCAGTGCACCGGACGGTCAGAAGTACAATGAGCAGTTCTTC. The chain couples TRBV20-1 to TRBJ2-1; D is unclear. Germline CDR1 DFQATT, CDR2 SNEGSKA (reference sequence). The CDR3 is 14 residues long. The V and J ends lost 6 bases and 4 bases respectively, with 16 bases between them.

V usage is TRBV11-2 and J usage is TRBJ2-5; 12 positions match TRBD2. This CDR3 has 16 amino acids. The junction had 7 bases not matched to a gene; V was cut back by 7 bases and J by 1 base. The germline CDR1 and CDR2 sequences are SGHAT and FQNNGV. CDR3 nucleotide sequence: TGTGCCAGCACCCAAGGACTAGCGGGATTCCAAGAGACCCAGTACTTC. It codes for CASTQGLAGFQETQYF.

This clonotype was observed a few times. CDR3 nucleotides: TGCGCCAGCAGCCAGGACCTAAGAGGCTATGGCTACACCTTC. The encoded protein is CASSQDLRGYGYTF. The rearrangement joins TRBV4-1 to TRBJ1-2; no reliable D call. Trimming removed 3 bases from V and 4 bases from J, with 12 bases in between. The CDR3 runs to 14 residues. Per germline, CDR1 MGHRA and CDR2 YSYEKL.

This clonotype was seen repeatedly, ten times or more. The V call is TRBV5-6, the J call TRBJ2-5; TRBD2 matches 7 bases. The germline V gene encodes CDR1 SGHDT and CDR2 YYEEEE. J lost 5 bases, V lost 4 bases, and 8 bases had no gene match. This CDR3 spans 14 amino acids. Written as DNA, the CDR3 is TGTGCCAGCAGCGCCCAGGGAGGGGTTGAGACCCAGTACTTC. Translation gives CASSAQGGVETQYF.

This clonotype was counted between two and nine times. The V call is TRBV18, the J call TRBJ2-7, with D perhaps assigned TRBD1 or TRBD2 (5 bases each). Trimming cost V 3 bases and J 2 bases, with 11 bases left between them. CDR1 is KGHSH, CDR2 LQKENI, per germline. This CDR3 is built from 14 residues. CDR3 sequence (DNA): TGTGCCAGCTCACCCTTGGGACGGACCTACGAGCAGTACTTC. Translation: CASSPLGRTYEQYF.

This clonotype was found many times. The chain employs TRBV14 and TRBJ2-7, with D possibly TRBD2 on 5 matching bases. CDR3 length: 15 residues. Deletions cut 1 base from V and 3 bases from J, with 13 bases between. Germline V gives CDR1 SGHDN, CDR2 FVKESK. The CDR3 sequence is CASSQVWSGFYEQYF. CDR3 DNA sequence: TGTGCCAGCAGCCAAGTCTGGTCGGGATTCTACGAGCAGTACTTC.

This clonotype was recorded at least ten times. The CDR3 spells CASGLEDRAYEQYF. The CDR3 bases are TGTGCCAGCGGTTTAGAGGACAGGGCCTACGAGCAGTACTTC. The chain has TRBV7-9 and TRBJ2-7; 8 bases map to TRBD1. With V trimmed by 8 bases and J by 2 bases, 8 bases remained unmatched. Per germline, CDR1 SEHNR and CDR2 FQNEAQ (reference sequence). The CDR3 is 14 amino acids.

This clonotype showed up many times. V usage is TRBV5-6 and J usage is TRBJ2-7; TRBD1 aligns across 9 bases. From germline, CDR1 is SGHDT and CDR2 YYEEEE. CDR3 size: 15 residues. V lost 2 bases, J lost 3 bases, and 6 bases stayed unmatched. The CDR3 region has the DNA TGTGCCAGCAGCTTTATCGGACAGGGGAACTACGAGCAGTACTTC. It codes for CASSFIGQGNYEQYF.

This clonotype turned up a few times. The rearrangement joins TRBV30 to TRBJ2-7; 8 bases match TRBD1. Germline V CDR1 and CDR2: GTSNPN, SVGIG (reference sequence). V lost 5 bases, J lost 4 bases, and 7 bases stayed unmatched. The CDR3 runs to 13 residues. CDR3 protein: CAWAQGAGYEQYF. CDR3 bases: TGTGCCTGGGCCCAGGGGGCAGGGTACGAGCAGTACTTC. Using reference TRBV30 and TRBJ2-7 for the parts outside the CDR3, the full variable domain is SQTIHQWPATLVQPVGSPLSLECTVEGTSNPNLYWYRQAAGRGLQLLFYSVGIGQISSEVPQNLSASRPQDRQFILSSKKLLLSDSGFYLCAWAQGAGYEQYFGPGTRLTVT.

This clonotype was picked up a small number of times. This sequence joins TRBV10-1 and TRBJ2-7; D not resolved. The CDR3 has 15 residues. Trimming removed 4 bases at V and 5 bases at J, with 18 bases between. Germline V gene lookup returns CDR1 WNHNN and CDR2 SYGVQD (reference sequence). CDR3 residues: CASSGSPETPDEQYF. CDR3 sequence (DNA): TGCGCCAGCAGTGGCTCCCCAGAGACCCCTGACGAGCAGTACTTC.

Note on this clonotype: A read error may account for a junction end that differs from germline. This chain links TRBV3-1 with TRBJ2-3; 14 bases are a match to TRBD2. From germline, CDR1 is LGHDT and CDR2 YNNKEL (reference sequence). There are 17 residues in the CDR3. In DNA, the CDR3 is TGTGCCTGCAGCCCTGCGGGACTAGCGGGAGGCACAGATACGCAGTATTTT. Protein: CACSPAGLAGGTDTQYF.

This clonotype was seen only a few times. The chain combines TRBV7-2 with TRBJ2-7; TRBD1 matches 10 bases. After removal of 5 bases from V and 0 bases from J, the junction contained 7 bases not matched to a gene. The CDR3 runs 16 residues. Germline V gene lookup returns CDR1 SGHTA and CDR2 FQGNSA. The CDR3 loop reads CASSQGQGTFSYEQYF. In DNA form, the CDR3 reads TGTGCCAGCAGCCAGGGACAGGGGACCTTCTCCTACGAGCAGTACTTC.

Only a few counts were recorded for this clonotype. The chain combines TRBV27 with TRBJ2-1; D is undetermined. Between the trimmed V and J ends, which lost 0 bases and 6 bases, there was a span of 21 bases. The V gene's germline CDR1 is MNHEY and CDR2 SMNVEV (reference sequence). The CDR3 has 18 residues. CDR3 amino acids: CASSLSFVEYSWINEQFF. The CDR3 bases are TGTGCCAGCAGTTTATCCTTCGTCGAGTATTCGTGGATCAATGAGCAGTTCTTC.

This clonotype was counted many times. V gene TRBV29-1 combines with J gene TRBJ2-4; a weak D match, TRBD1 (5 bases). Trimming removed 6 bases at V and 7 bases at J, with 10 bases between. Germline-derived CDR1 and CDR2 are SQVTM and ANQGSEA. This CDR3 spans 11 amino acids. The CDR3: CSVRTSNIQYF. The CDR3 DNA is TGCAGCGTCCGGACAAGCAACATTCAGTACTTC.

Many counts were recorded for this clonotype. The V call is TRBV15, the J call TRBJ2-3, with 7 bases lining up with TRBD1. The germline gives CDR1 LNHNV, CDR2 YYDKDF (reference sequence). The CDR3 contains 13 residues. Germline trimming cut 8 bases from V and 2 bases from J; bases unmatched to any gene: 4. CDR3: CATGTVITDTQYF. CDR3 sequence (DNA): TGTGCCACCGGGACAGTCATCACAGATACGCAGTATTTT.

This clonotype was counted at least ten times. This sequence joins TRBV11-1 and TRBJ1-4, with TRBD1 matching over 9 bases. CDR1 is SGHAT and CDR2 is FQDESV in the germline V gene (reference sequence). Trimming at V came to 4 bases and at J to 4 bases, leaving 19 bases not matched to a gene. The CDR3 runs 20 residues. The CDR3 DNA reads TGTGCCAGCAGCTCTTCACTACCCACAGGGGGCGGCGAGCGTAATGAAAAACTGTTTTTT. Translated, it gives CASSSSLPTGGGERNEKLFF.

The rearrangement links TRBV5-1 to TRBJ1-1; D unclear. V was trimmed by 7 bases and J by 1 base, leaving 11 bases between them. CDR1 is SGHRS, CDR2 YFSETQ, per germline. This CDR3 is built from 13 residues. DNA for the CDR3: TGCGCCAGCTCTGGACTCCGGAACACTGAAGCTTTCTTT. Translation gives CASSGLRNTEAFF.

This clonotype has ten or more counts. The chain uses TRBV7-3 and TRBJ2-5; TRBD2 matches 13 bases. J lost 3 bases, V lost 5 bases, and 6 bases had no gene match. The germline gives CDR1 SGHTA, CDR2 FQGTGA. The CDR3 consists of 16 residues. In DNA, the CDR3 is TGTGCCAGCAGCCACCACGGGACTAGCGGGGAAGAGACCCAGTACTTC. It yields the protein CASSHHGTSGEETQYF.